This T cell receptor beta chain was recorded in a study of blood T cell repertoires in COVID-19. Clones were sequenced by immunoSEQ multiplex PCR, and TCRdb holds only the in-frame ones, with some missing. The sample lists approximately 240,000 clones, 75% to 85% seen once, with roughly 1.2% in the top ten. Germline V gives CDR1 SGHRS, CDR2 YFSETQ. CDR3 length: 15 residues. V was trimmed by 9 bases and J by 1 base, leaving 16 bases between them. The chain recombines TRBV5-1 with TRBJ2-2; D gene ambiguous. What was sequenced was peripheral blood. The TCR comes from a woman in her thirties with COVID-19, enrolled during active disease. The CDR3 bases are TGCGCCACAAATCTAGGAAGAGGGAACACCGGGGAGCTGTTTTTT. Its protein product is CATNLGRGNTGELFF.